These 12 T cell receptor beta chains came from one sample sequenced in a study of blood T cells in healthy people across ages. A sample-barcoded 5' primer and a J-beta primer mix were used in a second PCR of roughly 7 to 12 cycles. TCRdb redid the calling of the 5' RACE reads with MiXCR, one entry per CDR3 protein. This sample has hundreds of thousands of distinct CDR3 sequences, with 49% found just once. Sequencing input: blood. The source of these receptors is a woman aged 55-69 years in good health.

The J gene is TRBJ1-1, the V gene TRBV2, with no clear D. The CDR3 is 14 residues long. V was clipped by 10 bases and J by 2 bases, with 17 bases between them. The germline V gene encodes CDR1 SNHLY and CDR2 FYNNEI. This CDR3 is CANTERGRNTEAFF. CDR3 nucleotides: TGTGCCAACACCGAACGGGGTAGAAACACTGAAGCTTTCTTT. Complete variable domain (other parts from reference TRBV2 and TRBJ1-1): EPEVTQTPSHQVTQMGQEVILRCVPISNHLYFYWYRQILGQKVEFLVSFYNNEISEKSEIFDDQFSVERPDGSNFTLKIRSTKLEDSAMYFCANTERGRNTEAFFGQGTRLTVV.

The gene calls are TRBV28 and TRBJ2-4, with D possibly matching TRBD2 (6 bases). The J call may be wrong; the DNA end is better matched by TRBJ2-7. Germline V gives CDR1 MDHEN, CDR2 SYDVKM. This CDR3 is built from 12 residues. CDR3 sequence reads: CASAGRNYEQYF. The CDR3 bases are TGTGCCAGCGCGGGGAGGAACTACGAGCAGTACTTC.

The chain joins TRBV10-3 to TRBJ2-7; 7 positions match TRBD1. The CDR3 has 13 amino acids. Germline CDR1 ENHRY, CDR2 SYGVKD. The trim removed 11 bases at V and 7 bases at J, leaving 14 bases unmatched. The CDR3 region has the DNA TGTGCCTTATCGACAGGGAGAGGCAATGAGCAGTACTTC. The encoded protein is CALSTGRGNEQYF.

This chain's CDR3 is CASSQDGQGGKAFF. In DNA, the CDR3 is TGCGCCAGCAGCCAAGACGGACAGGGAGGGAAAGCTTTCTTT. This sequence joins TRBV4-3 and TRBJ1-1; 8 nucleotides match TRBD1. Germline loops: CDR1 LGHNA, CDR2 YSLEER. After removal of 0 bases from V and 9 bases from J, the junction contained 6 bases not matched to a gene. The CDR3 loop spans 14 amino acids.

As regards this clonotype: Germline is not matched at one junction end, which may reflect a read error. This sequence joins TRBV7-9 and TRBJ1-5; TRBD1 is a possible D gene (6 bases). CDR3 length: 17 amino acids. Germline CDR1 is SEHNR and CDR2 is FQNEAQ (reference sequence). Here the CDR3 reads CASSRSGGANSNQSQHF. The CDR3 DNA reads TGTGCCAGCAGCCGTAGTGGGGGGGCGAATAGCAATCAGTCCCAGCATTTT.

V and J are TRBV11-3 and TRBJ2-1; perhaps TRBD2 as D (5 bases). The last part of the DNA fits TRBJ2-7 better; the J call may be wrong. Per germline, CDR1 SGHNT and CDR2 YENEEA. The CDR3 contains 12 residues. CDR3 loop: CASSLKRGEQYF. For the CDR3, the DNA is TGTGCCAGCAGCTTAAAACGGGGTGAGCAGTACTTC.

The chain recombines TRBV5-1 with TRBJ2-1; D may be TRBD1 (6 bases). Looked up from germline, CDR1 is SGHRS and CDR2 is YFSETQ. The germline V and J ends were trimmed by 1 base and 10 bases, with 15 bases remaining between them. The CDR3 is 14 residues long. CDR3 in amino acids: CASSLFTGQGEQFF. CDR3 bases: TGCGCCAGCAGCTTGTTTACAGGGCAGGGGGAGCAGTTCTTC.

V usage is TRBV5-1 and J usage is TRBJ2-1; 8 bases agree with TRBD2. V trimming: 2 bases; J trimming: 6 bases; junction bases outside the gene matches: 7. The CDR3 length is 15 residues. From germline, CDR1 is SGHRS and CDR2 YFSETQ. CDR3 sequence: CASSFTGTSGNEQFF. In DNA, the CDR3 is TGCGCCAGCAGCTTTACCGGGACTAGTGGCAATGAGCAGTTCTTC.

This sequence joins TRBV30 and TRBJ2-7, with D perhaps matching TRBD1 (7 bases). The CDR3 is 14 residues long. Trimming shortened V by 2 bases and J by 2 bases, and 13 bases separated the two germline ends. Germline loops: CDR1 GTSNPN, CDR2 SVGIG (reference sequence). CDR3 sequence reads: CAWSPQGGPYEQYF. Here the CDR3 DNA reads TGTGCCTGGAGTCCCCAGGGGGGTCCCTACGAGCAGTACTTC.

This rearrangement joins TRBV28 to TRBJ1-5, with TRBD1 matching 10 bases. The CDR3 is 16 residues long. Germline V gene sequence: CDR1 MDHEN, CDR2 SYDVKM. Trimming took 6 bases from V and 7 from J; bases not matched to a gene: 12. CDR3 DNA sequence: TGTGCCAGCAGCCCCCTCGGGACAGGGGAAAACCAGCCCCAGCATTTT. It codes for CASSPLGTGENQPQHF.

This clonotype was detected only once. V gene TRBV6-5 combines with J gene TRBJ1-6; TRBD1 might be the D (6 bases). The CDR3 contains 12 residues. Germline V CDR1 and CDR2: MNHEY, SVGAGI. The germline V and J ends were trimmed by 5 bases and 8 bases, with 7 bases remaining between them. CDR3 nucleotide sequence: TGTGCCAGCAGTCGACAGGATTCACCCCTCCACTTT. Residues: CASSRQDSPLHF.

The J gene is TRBJ2-7, the V gene TRBV7-2; D is possibly TRBD2 (7 bases). V was trimmed by 6 bases and J by 2 bases, leaving 20 bases between them. CDR3 length: 16 residues. Germline loops: CDR1 SGHTA, CDR2 FQGNSA. CDR3 sequence: CASSPRMSGGTYEQYF. In nucleotides, the CDR3 is TGTGCCAGCAGTCCCCGAATGTCGGGGGGCACCTACGAGCAGTACTTC.